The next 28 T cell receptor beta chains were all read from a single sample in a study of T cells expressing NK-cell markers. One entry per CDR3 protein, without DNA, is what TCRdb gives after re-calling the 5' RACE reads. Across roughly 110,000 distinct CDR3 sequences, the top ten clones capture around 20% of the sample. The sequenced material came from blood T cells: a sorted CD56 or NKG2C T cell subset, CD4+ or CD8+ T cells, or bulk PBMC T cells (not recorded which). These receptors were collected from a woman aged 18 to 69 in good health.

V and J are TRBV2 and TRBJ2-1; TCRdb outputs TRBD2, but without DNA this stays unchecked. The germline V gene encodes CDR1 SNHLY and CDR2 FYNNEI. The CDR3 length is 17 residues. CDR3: CASSNEAGPSSYNEQFF.

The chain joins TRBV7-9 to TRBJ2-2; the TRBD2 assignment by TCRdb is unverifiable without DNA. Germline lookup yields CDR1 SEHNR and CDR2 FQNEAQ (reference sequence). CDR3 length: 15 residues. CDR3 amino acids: CASSLGEGNTGELFF.

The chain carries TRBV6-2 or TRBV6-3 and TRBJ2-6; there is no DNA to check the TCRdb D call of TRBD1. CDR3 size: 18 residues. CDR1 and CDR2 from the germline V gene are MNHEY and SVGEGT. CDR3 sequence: CASSYSTGVESGANVLTF.

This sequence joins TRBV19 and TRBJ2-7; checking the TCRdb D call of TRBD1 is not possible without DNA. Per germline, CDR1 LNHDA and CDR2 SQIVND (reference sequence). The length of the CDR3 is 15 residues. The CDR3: CASSPEGPGLDEQYF.

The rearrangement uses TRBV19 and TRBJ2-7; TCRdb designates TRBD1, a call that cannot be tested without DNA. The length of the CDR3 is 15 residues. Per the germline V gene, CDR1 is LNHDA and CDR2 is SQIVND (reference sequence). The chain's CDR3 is CASSMAGTGGYEQYF. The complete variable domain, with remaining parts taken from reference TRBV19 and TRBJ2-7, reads DGGITQSPKYLFRKEGQNVTLSCEQNLNHDAMYWYRQDPGQGLRLIYYSQIVNDFQKGDIAEGYSVSREKKESFPLTVTSAQKNPTAFYLCASSMAGTGGYEQYFGPGTRLTVT.

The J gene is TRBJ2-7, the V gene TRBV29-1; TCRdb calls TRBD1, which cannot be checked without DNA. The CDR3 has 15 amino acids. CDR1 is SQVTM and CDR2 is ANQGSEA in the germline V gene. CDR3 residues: CSVLATGQGTYEQYF.

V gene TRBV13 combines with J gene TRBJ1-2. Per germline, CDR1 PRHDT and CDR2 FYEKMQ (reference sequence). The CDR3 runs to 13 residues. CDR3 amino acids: CASSLRANYGYTF.

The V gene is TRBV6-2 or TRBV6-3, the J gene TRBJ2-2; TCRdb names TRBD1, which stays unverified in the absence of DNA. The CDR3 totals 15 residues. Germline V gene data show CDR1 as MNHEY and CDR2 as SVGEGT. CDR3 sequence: CASSYLTGVTGELFF.

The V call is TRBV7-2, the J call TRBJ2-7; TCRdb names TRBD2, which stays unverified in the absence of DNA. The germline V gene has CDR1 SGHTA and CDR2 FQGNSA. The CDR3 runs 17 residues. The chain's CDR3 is CASSLAGLAGFSYEQYF.

The CDR3 sequence: CTSSLLGGSTGELFF. The V call is TRBV7-3, the J call TRBJ2-2; TCRdb lists TRBD1, though no DNA is available to test this call. This CDR3 has 15 amino acids. CDR1 is SGHTA, CDR2 FQGTGA, per germline. Supplemented by reference TRBV7-3 and TRBJ2-2, the full variable domain reads GAGVSQTPSNKVTEKGKYVELRCDPISGHTALYWYRQSLGQGPEFLIYFQGTGAADDSGLPNDRFFAVRPEGSVSTLKIQRTERGDSAVYLCTSSLLGGSTGELFFGEGSRLTVL.

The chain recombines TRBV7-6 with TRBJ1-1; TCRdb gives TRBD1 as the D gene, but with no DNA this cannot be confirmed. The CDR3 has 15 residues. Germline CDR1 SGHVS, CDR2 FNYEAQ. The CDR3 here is CASSFSGHMNTEAFF.

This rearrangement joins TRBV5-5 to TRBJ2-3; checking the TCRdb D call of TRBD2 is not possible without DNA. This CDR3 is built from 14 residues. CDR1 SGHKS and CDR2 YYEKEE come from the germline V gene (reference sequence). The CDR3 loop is CAGGLAGTTDTQYF.

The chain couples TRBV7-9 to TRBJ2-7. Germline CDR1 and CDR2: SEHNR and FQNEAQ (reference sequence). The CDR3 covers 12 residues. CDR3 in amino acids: CASSFDPYEQYF.

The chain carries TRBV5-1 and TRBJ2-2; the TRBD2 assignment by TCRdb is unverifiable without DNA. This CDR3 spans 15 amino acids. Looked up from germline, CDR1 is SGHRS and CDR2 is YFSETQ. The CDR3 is CASSLWDSNTGELFF.

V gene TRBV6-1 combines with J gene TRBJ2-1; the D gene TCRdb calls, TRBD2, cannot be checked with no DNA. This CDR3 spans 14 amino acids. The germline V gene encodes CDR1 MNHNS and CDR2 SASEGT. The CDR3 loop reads CASSMASGRNEQFF.

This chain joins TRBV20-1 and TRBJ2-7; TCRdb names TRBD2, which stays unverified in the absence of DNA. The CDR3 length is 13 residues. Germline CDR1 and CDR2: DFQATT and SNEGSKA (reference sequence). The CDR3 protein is CSASREEPNEQYF.

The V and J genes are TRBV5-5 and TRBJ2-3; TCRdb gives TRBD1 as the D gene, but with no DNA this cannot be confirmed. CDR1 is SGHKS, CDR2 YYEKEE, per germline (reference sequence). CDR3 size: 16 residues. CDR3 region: CASRGYGNGGTDTQYF.

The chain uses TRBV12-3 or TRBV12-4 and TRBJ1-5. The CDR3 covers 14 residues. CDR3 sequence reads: CASSPPGGNQPQHF.

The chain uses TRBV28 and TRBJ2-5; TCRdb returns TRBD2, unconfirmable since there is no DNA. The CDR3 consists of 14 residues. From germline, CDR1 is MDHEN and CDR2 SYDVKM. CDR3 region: CASSWEGVLETQYF. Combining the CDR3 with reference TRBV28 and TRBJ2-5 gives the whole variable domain DVKVTQSSRYLVKRTGEKVFLECVQDMDHENMFWYRQDPGLGLRLIYFSYDVKMKEKGDIPEGYSVSREKKERFSLILESASTNQTSMYLCASSWEGVLETQYFGPGTRLLVL.

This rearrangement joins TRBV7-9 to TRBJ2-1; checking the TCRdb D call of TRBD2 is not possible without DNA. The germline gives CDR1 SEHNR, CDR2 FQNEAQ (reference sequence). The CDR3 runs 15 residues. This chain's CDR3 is CASSPLTGLYNEQFF.

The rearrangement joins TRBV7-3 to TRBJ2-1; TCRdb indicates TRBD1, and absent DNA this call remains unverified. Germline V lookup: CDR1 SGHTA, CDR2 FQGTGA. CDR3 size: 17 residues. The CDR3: CASAGETGGLVRDEQFF. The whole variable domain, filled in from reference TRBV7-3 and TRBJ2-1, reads GAGVSQTPSNKVTEKGKYVELRCDPISGHTALYWYRQSLGQGPEFLIYFQGTGAADDSGLPNDRFFAVRPEGSVSTLKIQRTERGDSAVYLCASAGETGGLVRDEQFFGPGTRLTVL.

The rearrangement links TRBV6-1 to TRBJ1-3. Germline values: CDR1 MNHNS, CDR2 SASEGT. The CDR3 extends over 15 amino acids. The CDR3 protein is CASSPPRGSGNTIYF.

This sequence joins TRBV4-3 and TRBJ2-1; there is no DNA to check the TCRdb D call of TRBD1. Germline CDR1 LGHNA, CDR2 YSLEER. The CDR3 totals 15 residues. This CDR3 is CASSQPTTGYNEQFF.

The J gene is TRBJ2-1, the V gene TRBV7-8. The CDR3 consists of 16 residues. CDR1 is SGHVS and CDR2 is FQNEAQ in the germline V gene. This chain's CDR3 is CASSLAASGSSYEQFF.

This CDR3 reads CASSLATGGNPTDTQYF. The V gene is TRBV7-8, the J gene TRBJ2-3; with no DNA, the TCRdb D assignment of TRBD2 cannot be verified. Germline CDR1 SGHVS, CDR2 FQNEAQ. This CDR3 spans 17 amino acids.

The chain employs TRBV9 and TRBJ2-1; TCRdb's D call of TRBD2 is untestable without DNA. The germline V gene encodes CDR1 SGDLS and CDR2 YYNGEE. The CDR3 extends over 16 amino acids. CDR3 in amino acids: CASSVDRGGPRNEQFF.

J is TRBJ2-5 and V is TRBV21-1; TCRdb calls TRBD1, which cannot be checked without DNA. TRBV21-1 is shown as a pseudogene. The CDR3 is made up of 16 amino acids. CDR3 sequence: CASSHRSGTAQETQYF.

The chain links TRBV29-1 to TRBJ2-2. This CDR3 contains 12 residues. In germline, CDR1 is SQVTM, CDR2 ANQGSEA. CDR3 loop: CSVEVNTGELFF.